The 25 T cell receptor beta chains below come from one sample, sequenced in a study of Graves' ophthalmopathy and Graves' hyperthyroidism. The authors amplified TCR beta CDR3 regions from RNA transcripts. First-round RT-PCR used HTBI primers; second-round multiplex PCR followed. TCRdb ran MiXCR on the multiplex PCR reads and lists one entry per CDR3 protein. The table shows about 550,000 distinct CDR3 sequences, with approximately 35% occurring only once. Sequencing was performed on peripheral blood or thyroid tissue (not recorded which). These TCRs come from an adult man with Graves' hyperthyroidism.

CDR3 DNA: TGCAGTGCTAGCCGAGGTCCGGGGGGCTACACCTTC. Protein product: CSASRGPGGYTF. The V call is TRBV20-1, the J call TRBJ1-2; D not resolved. Germline V lookup: CDR1 DFQATT, CDR2 SNEGSKA (reference sequence). V was trimmed by 3 bases and J by 8 bases, leaving 13 bases between them. This CDR3 contains 12 residues.

The V and J genes are TRBV7-8 and TRBJ2-2; 8 bases are shared with TRBD2. J gave up 7 bases and V 1 base, and 5 bases lay outside the gene matches. CDR1 SGHVS and CDR2 FQNEAQ come from the germline V gene. The CDR3 consists of 15 residues. Here the CDR3 DNA reads TGTGCCAGCAGCTTAGGGGTAGGGACTAGCGGGGAGCTGTTTTTT. Protein sequence: CASSLGVGTSGELFF.

This clonotype was found many times. This sequence joins TRBV6-5 and TRBJ1-2, with TRBD1 as a possible D gene (6 bases). The CDR3 has 13 residues. V lost 5 bases, J lost 3 bases, and 10 bases lay in between. CDR1 is MNHEY, CDR2 SVGAGI, per germline. The CDR3 coding sequence is TGTGCCAGCAGTGCCACAGGGTACTATGGCTACACCTTC. Amino acid sequence: CASSATGYYGYTF.

V is TRBV4-2 and J is TRBJ1-1; D perhaps matches TRBD1 (6 bases). The CDR3 runs to 18 residues. Germline V gene data show CDR1 as LGHNA and CDR2 as YNFKEQ. V shed 11 bases and J shed 6 bases, with 34 bases lying between them. Here the CDR3 reads CASQSRGKSATEYPEAFF. In DNA, the CDR3 is TGTGCCTCTCAGAGCAGGGGTAAAAGTGCGACAGAATACCCTGAAGCTTTCTTT.

In the case of this clonotype: This may be a read error, as it is one base from a much larger clone. The chain employs TRBV2 and TRBJ1-1; D gene unclear. Germline CDR1 and CDR2: SNHLY and FYNNEI. The CDR3 consists of 15 residues. Trimming shortened V by 3 bases and J by 1 base, and 12 bases separated the two germline ends. CDR3 protein: CASSDRNQPNTEAFF. In DNA form, the CDR3 reads TGTGCCAGCAGTGACAGGAACCAACCGAACACTGAAGCTTTCTTT.

The sample holds many counts of this clonotype. The chain carries TRBV9 and TRBJ2-7, with D maybe TRBD1 (6 bases). Germline lookup yields CDR1 SGDLS and CDR2 YYNGEE. The CDR3 is 14 amino acids. Trimming shortened V by 10 bases and J by 0 bases, and 17 bases separated the two germline ends. For the CDR3, the DNA is TGTGCCGGAACTCCCGACAGGATCTCCTACGAGCAGTACTTC. Encoded protein: CAGTPDRISYEQYF.

The sample holds many counts of this clonotype. This may come from a read error, since a much larger clone is one base off. The rearrangement uses TRBV6-6 and TRBJ2-5; D unclear. V lost 5 bases and J 5 bases, leaving 3 bases between the germline ends. The CDR3 is made up of 10 amino acids. Per the germline V gene, CDR1 is MNHNY and CDR2 is SVGAGI (reference sequence). In DNA form, the CDR3 reads TGTGCCAGCAGTAAGGAGACCCAGTACTTC. Translated, it gives CASSKETQYF.

The rearrangement joins TRBV6-5 to TRBJ1-1, with no clear D. The CDR3 loop spans 15 amino acids. Germline V CDR1 and CDR2: MNHEY, SVGAGI. V lost 4 bases and J 1 base, leaving 13 bases between the germline ends. The CDR3, as DNA: TGTGCCAGCAGTTCTATTCCTACACAGAACACTGAAGCTTTCTTT. Protein sequence: CASSSIPTQNTEAFF.

This clonotype was seen at least ten times. The V call is TRBV2, the J call TRBJ2-5; possible D gene TRBD1, 5 bases. The CDR3 runs 13 residues. The germline CDR1 and CDR2 sequences are SNHLY and FYNNEI. Trimming stripped 10 bases from V and 2 bases from J, with 14 bases between. Written as DNA, the CDR3 is TGTGCCACAGGCCGTGACAGACAAGAGACCCAGTACTTC. Its translation is CATGRDRQETQYF.

J is TRBJ2-2 and V is TRBV12-3 or TRBV12-4, with D perhaps TRBD1 or TRBD2 (5 bases each). The V gene lost 6 bases and the J gene lost 4 bases, with 18 bases spanning the gap. The CDR3 extends over 16 amino acids. The CDR3 protein is CASSLNPGPSTGELFF. As DNA, the CDR3 is TGTGCCAGCAGCCTTAATCCGGGACCTAGCACCGGGGAGCTGTTTTTT.

This clonotype was counted at least ten times. This chain links TRBV27 with TRBJ1-1; 8 bases align to TRBD1. The CDR3 is 11 residues long. Per germline, CDR1 MNHEY and CDR2 SMNVEV (reference sequence). J was trimmed by 13 bases and V by 6 bases; bases with no gene match: 7. CDR3 nucleotides: TGTGCCAGCAGCTCAGGGACAGGCCGTTTCTTT. This codes for CASSSGTGRFF.

This clonotype was detected ten times or more. The chain uses TRBV7-9 and TRBJ1-2; 7 nucleotides align to TRBD1. There are 15 residues in the CDR3. J gave up 4 bases and V 1 base, and 6 bases lay outside the gene matches. From germline, CDR1 is SEHNR and CDR2 FQNEAQ (reference sequence). CDR3: CASSLGGRGSYGYTF. For the CDR3, the DNA is TGTGCCAGCAGCTTAGGAGGCAGGGGGTCCTATGGCTACACCTTC.

This clonotype has a count of ten or more. V usage is TRBV6-1 and J usage is TRBJ1-2; D may be TRBD1 (5 bases). Trimming took 3 bases from V and 4 from J, leaving 12 bases between them. Germline V gene data show CDR1 as MNHNS and CDR2 as SASEGT. The CDR3 is made up of 14 amino acids. CDR3 in DNA: TGTGCCAGCAGTGAGGCCAGGGTAGGCTATGGCTACACCTTC. The encoded protein is CASSEARVGYGYTF.

In its sample, this clonotype was seen many times. DNA of the CDR3: TGTGCCAGCAGCGTTGGTACGGTGAATGGCTACACCTTC. Protein product: CASSVGTVNGYTF. The chain recombines TRBV9 with TRBJ1-2, with D uncertain. Germline-derived CDR1 and CDR2 are SGDLS and YYNGEE. CDR3 length: 13 residues. The V gene lost 2 bases and the J gene lost 6 bases, with 11 bases spanning the gap.

This clonotype was counted ten times or more. This sequence joins TRBV2 and TRBJ1-2; 9 positions agree with TRBD1. With 0 bases clipped from V and 7 bases from J, the junction kept 12 bases outside the gene matches. This CDR3 contains 17 residues. The germline V gene encodes CDR1 SNHLY and CDR2 FYNNEI. The CDR3 reads CASSEALGTGSMGGYTF. The DNA of the CDR3 is TGTGCCAGCAGTGAAGCGCTTGGGACAGGGAGCATGGGTGGCTACACCTTC.

The rearrangement joins TRBV6-5 to TRBJ1-4; D gene ambiguous. The ends were cut back, 0 bases at V and 6 bases at J, with 11 bases in the middle. Germline V gene lookup returns CDR1 MNHEY and CDR2 SVGAGI. This CDR3 contains 15 residues. The CDR3 DNA is TGTGCCAGCAGTTACTCCCCGCGGGAGGATGAAAAACTGTTTTTT. Its translation: CASSYSPREDEKLFF.

Concerning this clonotype itself: A much larger clone differs from this one at a single base, so this may be a read error. The chain is built from TRBV10-3 and TRBJ2-7, with D tentatively TRBD1 (6 bases). The CDR3 sequence is 14 residues long. CDR1 is ENHRY and CDR2 is SYGVKD in the germline V gene. The V end was cut by 5 bases, the J end by 3 bases, with 14 bases between. CDR3 in amino acids: CAISYGQRGYEQYF. CDR3 nucleotides: TGTGCCATCAGTTACGGACAGCGAGGCTACGAGCAGTACTTC.

J is TRBJ1-1 and V is TRBV5-1; 7 positions agree with TRBD1. Germline V lookup: CDR1 SGHRS, CDR2 YFSETQ. The CDR3 has 13 amino acids. V shed 4 bases and J 8 bases; nucleotides not matched to a gene: 8. CDR3 sequence reads: CASSLGQEAEAFF. CDR3 sequence (DNA): TGCGCCAGCAGCCTAGGACAGGAGGCGGAAGCTTTCTTT.

The CDR3 DNA reads as TGTGCCAGCAGTTTAGAAGCTAGCACAGATACGCAGTATTTT. As protein: CASSLEASTDTQYF. The rearrangement links TRBV12-3 or TRBV12-4 to TRBJ2-3; unclear D gene. There are 14 residues in the CDR3. The V and J ends lost 1 base and 0 bases respectively, with 5 bases between them.

This clonotype was counted at least ten times. V gene TRBV19 combines with J gene TRBJ1-1, with D possibly being TRBD1 (6 bases). This CDR3 is built from 14 residues. Germline loops: CDR1 LNHDA, CDR2 SQIVND (reference sequence). Trimming pared 4 bases from V and 0 bases from J, leaving 9 bases between. The CDR3 protein is CASSTGTMNTEAFF. The CDR3 nucleotides are TGTGCCAGTAGTACCGGGACAATGAACACTGAAGCTTTCTTT.

Notes on this clonotype: A clone one base away is much larger, so this may be a read error. The chain links TRBV5-5 to TRBJ2-6, with a tentative D call TRBD1 (5 bases). The CDR3 length is 18 residues. Germline CDR1 is SGHKS and CDR2 is YYEKEE (reference sequence). Written as DNA, the CDR3 is TGTGCCAGCAGCTTGGAGGCAGGCGGCTTATCTGGGGCCAACGTCCTGGCTTTC. It yields the protein CASSLEAGGLSGANVLAF.

This clonotype was counted between two and nine times. The J gene is TRBJ1-3, the V gene TRBV7-9, with D maybe TRBD1 (5 bases). The CDR3 runs 14 residues. The V end was cut by 5 bases, the J end by 0 bases, with 8 bases between. The germline gives CDR1 SEHNR, CDR2 FQNEAQ (reference sequence). CDR3 sequence reads: CASSKGTSGNTIYF. The CDR3 DNA is TGTGCCAGCAGCAAGGGGACCTCTGGAAACACCATATATTTT.

The chain has TRBV2 and TRBJ2-3; TRBD2 matches 7 bases. This CDR3 contains 14 residues. With V trimmed by 5 bases and J by 2 bases, 4 bases remained unmatched. The germline CDR1 and CDR2 sequences are SNHLY and FYNNEI. The DNA of the CDR3 is TGTGCCAGCAGTTCAAGACTAGCCACAGATACGCAGTATTTT. Translated, it gives CASSSRLATDTQYF.

In its sample, this clonotype was seen many times. This chain uses TRBV11-2 with TRBJ2-7, with 10 nucleotides matching TRBD2. CDR1 SGHAT and CDR2 FQNNGV come from the germline V gene. After removal of 4 bases from V and 3 bases from J, the junction contained 6 bases not matched to a gene. This CDR3 has 15 residues. The CDR3, as DNA: TGTGCCAGCAGCTACGGGGGACTAGCGATCTACGAGCAGTACTTC. Encoded protein: CASSYGGLAIYEQYF. The full variable domain, with the rest looked up from reference TRBV11-2 and TRBJ2-7, is EAGVAQSPRYKIIEKRQSVAFWCNPISGHATLYWYQQILGQGPKLLIQFQNNGVVDDSQLPKDRFSAERLKGVDSTLKIQPAKLEDSAVYLCASSYGGLAIYEQYFGPGTRLTVT.

This chain joins TRBV24-1 and TRBJ2-7; D is perhaps TRBD1 or TRBD2 (5 bases each). The germline gives CDR1 KGHDR, CDR2 SFDVKD. The germline V and J ends were trimmed by 2 bases and 4 bases, with 17 bases remaining between them. The CDR3 covers 16 residues. The CDR3 DNA follows: TGTGCCACCAGTGATTCCCGGGGCGGTGGGAATTACGAGCAGTACTTC. Amino acids: CATSDSRGGGNYEQYF.